One sample yielded the 31 T cell receptor beta chains listed below, sequenced in a study of T cell responses to AZD1222 COVID-19 vaccine. Measured with immunoSEQ multiplex PCR; TCRdb has only the in-frame clones, and not every one. The sample has about 82,000 clones, approximately 90% seen once. The starting material was peripheral blood, obtained 28 days after the second AZD1222 dose. The receptor source for this set is an adult who received the AZD1222 COVID-19 vaccine.

The CDR3 nucleotides read TGCGCCAGCAGTTGGGACAGGTACAATGAGCAGTTCTTC. Translating gives CASSWDRYNEQFF. V is TRBV10-1 and J is TRBJ2-1, with 8 bases that match TRBD1. Germline values: CDR1 WNHNN, CDR2 SYGVQD (reference sequence). V lost 5 bases and J lost 4; bases outside the gene matches: 1. CDR3 size: 13 residues.

The chain employs TRBV29-1 and TRBJ2-7; 7 bases agree with TRBD2. Germline V gene lookup returns CDR1 SQVTM and CDR2 ANQGSEA. V shed 6 bases, J shed 0 bases, and the junction held 8 bases outside the gene matches. The CDR3 extends over 14 amino acids. The CDR3 sequence: CSVGRGEGSYEQYF. CDR3 nucleotides: TGCAGCGTGGGGCGCGGGGAGGGCTCCTACGAGCAGTACTTC.

The V gene is TRBV11-2, the J gene TRBJ2-3; weak D call: TRBD1 (6 bases). The germline V gene encodes CDR1 SGHAT and CDR2 FQNNGV. This CDR3 contains 15 residues. The V end was cut by 5 bases, the J end by 1 base, with 13 bases between. CDR3 nucleotide sequence: TGTGCCAGCAGCCTAGGGGGTCTAGGCACAGATACGCAGTATTTT. This gives the protein CASSLGGLGTDTQYF.

This CDR3 is CASSEGTDTQYF. In nucleotides, the CDR3 is TGTGCCAGCAGCGAAGGGACAGATACGCAGTATTTT. The gene calls are TRBV9 and TRBJ2-3, with D unclear. V lost 3 bases and J lost 3, with 5 bases in between. This CDR3 has 12 amino acids. Per the germline V gene, CDR1 is SGDLS and CDR2 is YYNGEE.

This rearrangement joins TRBV5-6 to TRBJ2-7; D perhaps matches TRBD1 (6 bases). Trimming removed 4 bases from V and 0 bases from J, with 11 bases in between. The germline V gene has CDR1 SGHDT and CDR2 YYEEEE. This CDR3 comprises 14 residues. The CDR3 spells CASSITGNSYEQYF. CDR3 coding DNA: TGTGCCAGCAGCATCACAGGGAACTCCTACGAGCAGTACTTC.

The chain is built from TRBV7-9 and TRBJ1-6; D is ambiguous. The germline V gene encodes CDR1 SEHNR and CDR2 FQNEAQ (reference sequence). The CDR3 totals 15 residues. V gave up 4 bases and J gave up 5 bases, with 12 bases separating them. The CDR3 spells CASSSHEVDNSPLHF. CDR3 coding DNA: TGTGCCAGCAGCTCCCATGAGGTGGATAATTCACCCCTCCACTTT.

V is TRBV13 and J is TRBJ1-2, with 9 bases matching TRBD1. CDR3 size: 14 residues. V shed 3 bases, J shed 7 bases, and the junction held 6 bases outside the gene matches. Germline CDR1 reads PRHDT; CDR2 reads FYEKMQ (reference sequence). In nucleotides, the CDR3 is TGTGCCAGCAGCTTCCGGGACAGGGTACCTGGCTACACCTTC. Translation gives CASSFRDRVPGYTF.

The genes are TRBV3-1 (or the pseudogene TRBV3-2) and TRBJ1-6, with no clear D. The germline V and J ends were trimmed by 2 bases and 0 bases, with 17 bases remaining between them. CDR1 is LGHDT, CDR2 YNNKEL, per germline (reference sequence). The CDR3 extends over 19 amino acids. DNA of the CDR3: TGTGCCAGCAGCCAAACATTTGAGACAAAAAGCTCCTATAATTCACCCCTCCACTTT. This gives the protein CASSQTFETKSSYNSPLHF.

This chain uses TRBV19 with TRBJ2-5, with 10 bases fitting TRBD1. This CDR3 comprises 15 residues. Germline CDR1 and CDR2: LNHDA and SQIVND (reference sequence). V was pared by 4 bases and J by 5 bases, with 7 bases of the junction left unmatched. CDR3 in amino acids: CASSKDRGSGETQYF. For the CDR3, the DNA is TGTGCCAGTAGTAAGGACAGGGGGTCGGGGGAGACCCAGTACTTC. The whole variable domain, remainder taken from reference TRBV19 and TRBJ2-5, is DGGITQSPKYLFRKEGQNVTLSCEQNLNHDAMYWYRQDPGQGLRLIYYSQIVNDFQKGDIAEGYSVSREKKESFPLTVTSAQKNPTAFYLCASSKDRGSGETQYFGPGTRLLVL.

The chain joins TRBV29-1 to TRBJ2-7; 14 bases match TRBD2. The germline CDR1 and CDR2 sequences are SQVTM and ANQGSEA. V was pared by 7 bases and J by 5 bases, with 7 bases of the junction left unmatched. This CDR3 region has 14 residues. The CDR3 sequence: CSAATSGGANEQYF. The CDR3 region has the DNA TGCAGCGCCGCGACTAGCGGGGGGGCTAACGAGCAGTACTTC.

The J gene is TRBJ1-4, the V gene TRBV5-1; a weak D match, TRBD1 (5 bases). Germline-derived CDR1 and CDR2 are SGHRS and YFSETQ. V lost 2 bases, J lost 8 bases, and 13 bases lay in between. The CDR3 is 14 residues long. This CDR3 is CASSFRWGNEKLFF. CDR3 nucleotides: TGCGCCAGCAGCTTCAGGTGGGGGAACGAAAAACTGTTTTTT.

This chain connects TRBV25-1 to TRBJ2-4; D might be TRBD1 (6 bases). Germline CDR1 and CDR2: MGHDK and SYGVNS. The V end was cut by 5 bases, the J end by 3 bases, with 23 bases between. The CDR3 has 18 amino acids. In DNA, the CDR3 is TGTGCCAGCAGTCCCCTTGGGCGTGGGGGCCGCGGCAAAAACATTCAGTACTTC. It specifies CASSPLGRGGRGKNIQYF.

The chain uses TRBV7-2 and TRBJ1-1; D gene uncertain. Germline-derived CDR1 and CDR2 are SGHTA and FQGNSA. V was clipped by 2 bases and J by 4 bases, with 8 bases between them. CDR3 size: 13 residues. The CDR3 coding sequence is TGTGCCAGCAGCTTAAAGCTGGGCACTGAAGCTTTCTTT. This gives the protein CASSLKLGTEAFF.

CDR3 nucleotides: TGTGCCAGCAGCTACTATCCTGGTGGCAATCAGCCCCAGCATTTT. This sequence encodes CASSYYPGGNQPQHF. The V gene is TRBV7-9, the J gene TRBJ1-5, with D hard to call. Between the trimmed V and J ends, which lost 4 bases and 2 bases, there was a span of 12 bases. Germline V gene data show CDR1 as SEHNR and CDR2 as FQNEAQ (reference sequence). This CDR3 region has 15 residues.

The chain links TRBV5-1 to TRBJ2-1, with D possibly matching TRBD2 (5 bases). This CDR3 is built from 14 residues. V lost 4 bases and J 0 bases, leaving 8 bases between the germline ends. Germline V gene data show CDR1 as SGHRS and CDR2 as YFSETQ. The CDR3 DNA follows: TGCGCCAGCAGCCCGGACTCCTCCTACAATGAGCAGTTCTTC. Residues: CASSPDSSYNEQFF. The whole variable domain, remainder taken from reference TRBV5-1 and TRBJ2-1, is KAGVTQTPRYLIKTRGQQVTLSCSPISGHRSVSWYQQTPGQGLQFLFEYFSETQRNKGNFPGRFSGRQFSNSRSEMNVSTLELGDSALYLCASSPDSSYNEQFFGPGTRLTVL.

The chain couples TRBV11-2 to TRBJ1-1; D ambiguous. The CDR3 runs 14 residues. V dropped 7 bases and J dropped 4 bases, with 16 bases sitting between them. Per germline, CDR1 SGHAT and CDR2 FQNNGV. CDR3 amino acids: CASNFRSESTEAFF. DNA of the CDR3: TGTGCCAGCAATTTCAGGTCGGAGAGCACTGAAGCTTTCTTT.

The V and J genes are TRBV9 and TRBJ2-3, with 10 bases aligning to TRBD1. CDR3 length: 16 residues. V lost 3 bases to trimming and J lost 3 bases; unmatched junction nucleotides: 7. Per germline, CDR1 SGDLS and CDR2 YYNGEE. CDR3 protein: CASSATGTGETDTQYF. DNA for the CDR3: TGTGCCAGCAGCGCTACAGGGACAGGGGAGACAGATACGCAGTATTTT.

The chain couples TRBV6-5 to TRBJ1-6; perhaps TRBD1 as D (5 bases). Germline CDR1 is MNHEY and CDR2 is SVGAGI. V dropped 2 bases and J dropped 9 bases, with 5 bases sitting between them. This CDR3 has 12 residues. In DNA form, the CDR3 reads TGTGCCAGCAGTTACCAGGGTTCACCCCTCCACTTT. It encodes CASSYQGSPLHF.

The J gene is TRBJ1-2, the V gene TRBV4-2; maybe TRBD1 (6 bases). V was shortened by 0 bases and J by 8 bases, with 19 bases between the two germline ends. The CDR3 contains 16 residues. Germline V gives CDR1 LGHNA, CDR2 YNFKEQ. The CDR3 loop reads CASSQEPQGIWVGYTF. Written as DNA, the CDR3 is TGTGCCAGCAGCCAAGAACCCCAGGGGATCTGGGTCGGCTACACCTTC.

Written as DNA, the CDR3 is TGTGCCAGCAGTTTATCGACAGGGAGGTATGGCTACACCTTC. It is translated as CASSLSTGRYGYTF. The chain carries TRBV28 and TRBJ1-2, with 7 bases fitting TRBD1. Trimming took 1 base from V and 5 from J; bases not matched to a gene: 4. This CDR3 is built from 14 residues. Germline-derived CDR1 and CDR2 are MDHEN and SYDVKM.

The rearrangement uses TRBV18 and TRBJ1-1; 7 bases align to TRBD1. The CDR3 has 16 amino acids. V lost 6 bases and J lost 1; bases outside the gene matches: 11. CDR1 KGHSH and CDR2 LQKENI come from the germline V gene. In DNA, the CDR3 is TGTGCCAGCTCTCCTGGGACAGACCCGGGGAACACTGAAGCTTTCTTT. Translation gives CASSPGTDPGNTEAFF.

V is TRBV24-1 and J is TRBJ2-1; D gene uncertain. The CDR3 covers 15 residues. V lost 3 bases to trimming and J lost 5 bases, with 13 bases between them. Germline V gene data show CDR1 as KGHDR and CDR2 as SFDVKD. The CDR3 here is CATSDHGRAHNEQFF. The CDR3 DNA follows: TGTGCCACCAGTGATCACGGCCGGGCCCACAATGAGCAGTTCTTC.

J is TRBJ1-2 and V is TRBV30; D not certain. The V gene's germline CDR1 is GTSNPN and CDR2 SVGIG (reference sequence). The germline V and J ends were trimmed by 5 bases and 0 bases, with 13 bases remaining between them. The CDR3 loop spans 14 amino acids. The CDR3 loop is CAWGEGTTNYGYTF. The CDR3, as DNA: TGTGCCTGGGGTGAGGGCACCACTAACTATGGCTACACCTTC.

The chain is built from TRBV5-6 and TRBJ1-2; TRBD1 aligns across 10 bases. Germline lookup yields CDR1 SGHDT and CDR2 YYEEEE. The ends lost 6 bases at V and 2 bases at J; junction bases unmatched: 7. The CDR3 covers 15 residues. The CDR3 region is CASTGQGKRNYGYTF. The DNA of the CDR3 is TGTGCCAGCACGGGACAGGGGAAACGGAACTATGGCTACACCTTC.

This chain links TRBV6-6 with TRBJ2-2; unclear D gene. CDR1 is MNHNY, CDR2 SVGAGI, per germline (reference sequence). The CDR3 has 15 amino acids. Trimming took 6 bases from V and 0 from J, leaving 11 bases between them. CDR3: CASRPGTSNTGELFF. The CDR3 bases are TGTGCCAGCAGGCCTGGAACGTCGAACACCGGGGAGCTGTTTTTT.

V is TRBV21-1 and J is TRBJ1-5; the listed D gene, TRBD1, was not tested against the DNA. TRBV21-1 is recorded as a pseudogene. The CDR3 consists of 14 residues. CDR3 region: CASGSRQGCQPQHF. The CDR3 bases are TGTGCCAGCGGATCTAGACAGGGATGTCAGCCCCAGCATTTT.

The rearrangement joins TRBV5-1 to TRBJ2-7; possibly TRBD1 for D (6 bases). In germline, CDR1 is SGHRS, CDR2 YFSETQ. Deletions cut 3 bases from V and 2 bases from J, with 9 bases between. This CDR3 comprises 13 residues. CDR3 nucleotides: TGCGCCAGCAGCTCACAGGGCACCTACGAGCAGTACTTC. This codes for CASSSQGTYEQYF.

The V and J genes are TRBV5-8 and TRBJ2-2; D tentatively reads TRBD1 or TRBD2 (6 bases each). The germline V and J ends were trimmed by 0 bases and 5 bases, with 17 bases remaining between them. Looked up from germline, CDR1 is SGHTS and CDR2 is YDEGEE. The CDR3 totals 17 residues. CDR3 nucleotides: TGTGCCAGCAGCTTGGTATGGAAGGGGGGAAGAACCGGGGAGCTGTTTTTT. This codes for CASSLVWKGGRTGELFF.

The J gene is TRBJ2-1, the V gene TRBV19; 9 positions agree with TRBD1. The V gene's germline CDR1 is LNHDA and CDR2 SQIVND (reference sequence). The CDR3 contains 18 residues. V shed 4 bases and J 2 bases; nucleotides not matched to a gene: 12. This CDR3 reads CASSNWTGASGPYNEQFF. The CDR3 coding sequence is TGTGCCAGTAGTAACTGGACAGGGGCTAGCGGACCCTACAATGAGCAGTTCTTC.

Only a few counts were recorded for this clone. The genes are TRBV7-9 and TRBJ1-1; D not resolved. The V and J ends lost 1 base and 4 bases respectively, with 10 bases between them. Germline lookup yields CDR1 SEHNR and CDR2 FQNEAQ (reference sequence). The CDR3 totals 14 residues. Written as DNA, the CDR3 is TGTGCCAGCAGCTTAGTCGAGGGATCCACTGAAGCTTTCTTT. Protein product: CASSLVEGSTEAFF. Based on the CDR3 plus reference TRBV7-9 and TRBJ1-1, the full variable domain is DTGVSQNPRHKITKRGQNVTFRCDPISEHNRLYWYRQTLGQGPEFLTYFQNEAQLEKSRLLSDRFSAERPKGSFSTLEIQRTEQGDSAMYLCASSLVEGSTEAFFGQGTRLTVV.

V gene TRBV6-5 combines with J gene TRBJ2-7; no clear D. Germline loops: CDR1 MNHEY, CDR2 SVGAGI. This CDR3 is built from 13 residues. The V end lost 3 bases, the J end lost 3 bases, and 9 bases lay between the germline ends. The chain's CDR3 is CASSYRPGYEQYF. The CDR3 DNA is TGTGCCAGCAGTTATAGGCCAGGCTACGAGCAGTACTTC.